This entry describes one TCR beta chain. Its antigen is not identified. The protocol was immunoSEQ multiplex PCR, while the TCRdb copy is restricted to in-frame clones and leaves out a portion. The sample carries around 500,000 clones, 80% to 90% recorded once. The sample comes from a study of Ad26.COV2.S vaccination and SARS-CoV-2 variants. On the study more broadly: The trial was COV1001 and the donor's arm was Ad26.COV2.S. The vaccine Ad26.COV2.S was put into the muscle once, or twice with 56 days between.

Study conclusions and caveats: Spike-specific responses of CD8+ and CD4+ T cells were reported to display substantial breadth after vaccination.

Described treatment: roughly 18 received Ad26.COV2.S at low or high dose, single or two shots; about 5 received placebo; per-sample allocation not given. Following the first vaccine or placebo injection, samples were taken on day 63. The donor's status was that of an adult aged 18-55 years in Boston. This specimen consisted of peripheral blood, obtained in a trial of Ad26.COV2.S vaccine versus placebo. The clonotype originates from a person aged 18-65 years who received the Ad26.COV2.S COVID-19 vaccine or a placebo.

In DNA, the CDR3 is TGTGCCTGGAAGATCTTATCGAACTATGGCTACACCTTC. Protein: CAWKILSNYGYTF. V is TRBV30 and J is TRBJ1-2; D not resolved. The germline V gene encodes CDR1 GTSNPN and CDR2 SVGIG (reference sequence). Trimming removed 4 bases from V and 2 bases from J, with 11 bases in between. The CDR3 runs 13 residues.